These 14 T cell receptor beta chains came from one sample sequenced in a study of OX40 agonist ivuxolimab in advanced cancers. TCRdb's copy holds only in-frame clones and misses some; the assay was immunoSEQ multiplex PCR. The top ten clones hold 50% to 60% of a sample with about 46,000 clones, approximately 85% of them seen once. The sample here was CD4+ or CD8+ T cells sorted from blood, taken in a trial of the OX40 agonist ivuxolimab. The receptor set was obtained from an adult with an advanced solid tumor such as melanoma, head and neck, liver or kidney cancer.

V and J are TRBV5-1 and TRBJ2-3, with D possibly matching TRBD2 (6 bases). Trimming removed 0 bases from V and 0 bases from J, with 20 bases in between. Germline values: CDR1 SGHRS, CDR2 YFSETQ. The CDR3 consists of 19 residues. CDR3 loop: CASSLGRGNQVLSTDTQYF. CDR3 DNA: TGCGCCAGCAGCTTGGGGAGGGGCAACCAGGTCCTTAGCACAGATACGCAGTATTTT.

This chain joins TRBV5-6 and TRBJ2-5; D is uncertain. Germline V gene lookup returns CDR1 SGHDT and CDR2 YYEEEE. The CDR3 contains 14 residues. V shed 0 bases and J shed 5 bases, with 11 bases lying between them. The CDR3 region has the DNA TGTGCCAGCAGCTTGGCGATGGGGTTGGAGACCCAGTACTTC. Translated: CASSLAMGLETQYF.

The chain uses TRBV4-3 and TRBJ2-7; D ambiguous. V shed 4 bases and J shed 3 bases, with 13 bases lying between them. CDR1 is LGHNA, CDR2 YSLEER, per germline. The CDR3 contains 14 residues. This chain's CDR3 is CASSPSEANYEQYF. The CDR3, as DNA: TGCGCCAGCAGCCCCTCTGAGGCCAACTACGAGCAGTACTTC.

The sample holds a few counts of this clone. Other DNA sequences of this sample code for an identical CDR3. The gene calls are TRBV9 and TRBJ2-2; D is unresolved. The CDR3 is 16 residues long. Germline CDR1 is SGDLS and CDR2 is YYNGEE. V dropped 0 bases and J dropped 6 bases, with 15 bases sitting between them. The CDR3 region has the DNA TGTGCCAGCAGCGTAGGAGCTGACACGGCCCCCGGGGAGCTGTTTTTT. Protein product: CASSVGADTAPGELFF.

The chain links TRBV28 to TRBJ2-5; D is unclear. There are 12 residues in the CDR3. Trimming pared 6 bases from V and 2 bases from J, leaving 7 bases between. Germline CDR1 reads MDHEN; CDR2 reads SYDVKM. In DNA form, the CDR3 reads TGTGCCAGCAGGGACCTACAAGAGACCCAGTACTTC. It encodes CASRDLQETQYF.

The chain joins TRBV5-8 to TRBJ2-3; 8 bases line up with TRBD2. Germline V gene sequence: CDR1 SGHTS, CDR2 YDEGEE. The CDR3 runs to 17 residues. The V gene end was trimmed by 4 bases and the J gene end by 2 bases; junction bases not matched to a gene: 12. CDR3: CASSAALAVVSTDTQYF. The CDR3 coding sequence is TGTGCCAGCAGCGCGGCACTAGCGGTGGTTTCCACAGATACGCAGTATTTT.

The chain combines TRBV11-3 with TRBJ2-3, with unresolved D. Trimming stripped 5 bases from V and 5 bases from J, with 11 bases between. Looked up from germline, CDR1 is SGHNT and CDR2 is YENEEA. This CDR3 contains 13 residues. The CDR3 loop reads CASSTRTEDTQYF. CDR3 sequence (DNA): TGTGCCAGCAGCACCCGGACGGAAGATACGCAGTATTTT.

The gene calls are TRBV18 and TRBJ2-7; 8 bases fit TRBD2. The germline V gene encodes CDR1 KGHSH and CDR2 LQKENI. V shed 0 bases, J shed 5 bases, and the junction held 9 bases outside the gene matches. The length of the CDR3 is 16 residues. The CDR3, as DNA: TGTGCCAGCTCACCACCGACCAGCGGGAGAGGTAACGAGCAGTACTTC. Encoded protein: CASSPPTSGRGNEQYF.

The J gene is TRBJ1-1, the V gene TRBV27; D perhaps matches TRBD1 (5 bases). With 4 bases removed from V and 7 bases from J, the gap between germline ends came to 16 bases. The CDR3 covers 14 residues. Germline loops: CDR1 MNHEY, CDR2 SMNVEV (reference sequence). CDR3 sequence (DNA): TGTGCCAGCAGTTCCTTACAAGGAAGGGGTGAAGCTTTCTTT. Residues: CASSSLQGRGEAFF.

The V and J genes are TRBV6-1 and TRBJ2-3; 16 bases line up with TRBD2. The CDR3 length is 16 residues. The V gene's germline CDR1 is MNHNS and CDR2 SASEGT. The ends lost 3 bases at V and 4 bases at J; junction bases unmatched: 1. CDR3 residues: CASSDGTSGGADTQYF. For the CDR3, the DNA is TGTGCCAGCAGTGACGGGACTAGCGGGGGGGCAGATACGCAGTATTTT.

This chain links TRBV20-1 with TRBJ1-4; the D gene is possibly TRBD1 (5 bases). V was trimmed by 4 bases and J by 7 bases, leaving 7 bases between them. Looked up from germline, CDR1 is DFQATT and CDR2 is SNEGSKA (reference sequence). The CDR3 totals 11 residues. The CDR3 DNA reads as TGCAGTGCTATAAGGGGTGAAAAACTGTTTTTT. Protein product: CSAIRGEKLFF.

The chain links TRBV7-2 to TRBJ2-1; 9 bases are a match to TRBD2. The CDR3 extends over 18 amino acids. Germline V gene lookup returns CDR1 SGHTA and CDR2 FQGNSA. Unmatched junction bases numbered 11, after V lost 5 bases and J lost 0 bases. DNA of the CDR3: TGTGCCAGCAGCCGACCAGACACAGCGGGGGGCTCCTACAATGAGCAGTTCTTC. Translation: CASSRPDTAGGSYNEQFF.

The V call is TRBV4-1, the J call TRBJ2-7; D might be TRBD2 (6 bases). In germline, CDR1 is MGHRA, CDR2 YSYEKL. The CDR3 runs 18 residues. V lost 4 bases and J lost 0, with 22 bases in between. The CDR3 region is CASSPTKLRDGSSYEQYF. CDR3 nucleotides: TGCGCCAGCAGCCCGACTAAGCTCCGGGACGGGAGCTCCTACGAGCAGTACTTC.

The chain links TRBV7-2 to TRBJ1-2; tentatively, D is TRBD1 (5 bases). This CDR3 region has 13 residues. Germline V gene sequence: CDR1 SGHTA, CDR2 FQGNSA. V lost 4 bases to trimming and J lost 8 bases, with 14 bases between them. CDR3 region: CASSSTARGGYTF. CDR3 nucleotide sequence: TGTGCCAGCAGCTCGACAGCGCGTGGGGGCTACACCTTC.